This T cell receptor (beta chain) is from a study of T cell responses to AZD1222 COVID-19 vaccine. Study-wide points: Donors skewed white British and female; clonal diversity was possibly underestimated. Repertoire sampling occurred only after the peak T cell response. Recipients of AZD1222 seropositive at baseline numbered only 6 or 7.

Losses at the gene ends were 3 bases for V and 0 bases for J; bases not matched to a gene: 1. The germline V gene has CDR1 SGDLS and CDR2 YYNGEE. The CDR3 consists of 17 residues. Details on this clone: Its antigen remains unidentified.

Produced via immunoSEQ multiplex PCR; TCRdb's table is partial and in-frame only. The data hold approximately 68,000 clones, with more than 75% observed a single time. The receptor was isolated from an adult who received the MenACWY meningococcal vaccine as a control. This specimen consisted of peripheral blood, obtained 28 days after the second dose of the MenACWY control vaccine. The chain couples TRBV9 to TRBJ2-2, with TRBD2 matching 14 bases. This CDR3 is CASSGTSGRTNTGELFF. CDR3 nucleotides: TGTGCCAGCAGCGGGACTAGCGGGAGGACGAACACCGGGGAGCTGTTTTTT. The full variable domain, in which reference TRBV9 and TRBJ2-2 provide the parts outside the CDR3, is DSGVTQTPKHLITATGQRVTLRCSPRSGDLSVYWYQQSLDQGLQFLIQYYNGEERAKGNILERFSAQQFPDLHSELNLSSLELGDSALYFCASSGTSGRTNTGELFFGEGSRLTVL.